Many counts were recorded for the clone carrying this T cell receptor beta chain. Germline CDR1 reads DFQATT; CDR2 reads SNEGSKA (reference sequence). CDR3 size: 17 residues. V lost 0 bases and J lost 2; bases outside the gene matches: 8. Each CDR3 protein is one row after TCRdb ran MiXCR on the 5' RACE reads. The sample shows about 48,000 distinct CDR3 sequences, roughly 5.7% of them seen only once. Time point described: sample taken at primary tumor resection. This sample is drawn from a study of spatial heterogeneity in lung cancer. The clonotype originates from a male donor with early-stage non-small cell lung cancer. The chain is built from TRBV20-1 and TRBJ2-3; 10 bases fit TRBD2. The sample here was PBMCs, taken at surgery. The CDR3 DNA follows: TGCAGTGCTAGAGATTTTCTAGCGGGGGCCCACACAGATACGCAGTATTTT. It codes for CSARDFLAGAHTDTQYF.